Presented here are 21 T cell receptor beta chains from one specimen sequenced in a study of T cell repertoires in cytomegalovirus infection. The antigens these receptors bind are not known. TCRdb re-analysed the reads in MiXCR, keeping a single row per CDR3 protein. Of 700,000 to 850,000 distinct CDR3 sequences in the sample, approximately 32% were seen once. Sequencing used cultured CD8+ T cells from PBMCs, obtained from culture after CMV antigen stimulation. The source is a human donor in good health (CMV status not recorded). Some clones in this sample may be carry-over from other donors' samples.

The CDR3, as DNA: TGTGCCAGCAGAGGATCGGCAGGGGTCCATTCATACGAGCAGTACTTC. This translates into CASRGSAGVHSYEQYF. The chain recombines TRBV27 with TRBJ2-7; a weak D match, TRBD1 (6 bases). Trimming removed 6 bases at V and 4 bases at J, with 22 bases between. The CDR3 is made up of 16 amino acids. Looked up from germline, CDR1 is MNHEY and CDR2 is SMNVEV (reference sequence).

The chain carries TRBV7-8 and TRBJ2-2; D is perhaps TRBD1 (5 bases). Trimming took 1 base from V and 4 from J, leaving 10 bases between them. This CDR3 has 15 amino acids. Per germline, CDR1 SGHVS and CDR2 FQNEAQ. For the CDR3, the DNA is TGTGCCAGCAGCTTAGGGAAAGGGGTCACCGGGGAGCTGTTTTTT. Amino acid sequence: CASSLGKGVTGELFF.

Of note for this clonotype: One end of the junction is discordant with germline, which a read error may explain. The rearrangement uses TRBV7-6 and TRBJ2-1, with 10 bases aligning to TRBD1. The CDR3 has 17 residues. Germline-derived CDR1 and CDR2 are SGHVS and FNYEAQ. The CDR3 loop reads CASNLLTGTGVANEQFF. CDR3 in DNA: TGTGCCAGCAACTTATTAACCGGGACAGGGGTCGCCAATGAGCAGTTCTTC.

The chain has TRBV7-8 and TRBJ1-5, with D perhaps matching TRBD1 (6 bases). Germline CDR1 and CDR2: SGHVS and FQNEAQ. V was trimmed by 5 bases and J by 7 bases, leaving 21 bases between them. The CDR3 totals 16 residues. CDR3 residues: CASSHTGLDLLQPQHF. CDR3 nucleotide sequence: TGTGCCAGCAGCCATACAGGGTTGGACCTTTTACAGCCCCAGCATTTT.

As regards this clonotype: It is likely a read error, because the conserved phenylalanine at the end of the CDR3 is missing. The gene calls are TRBV7-2 and TRBJ2-3; D gene unclear. The CDR3 length is 13 residues. CDR1 and CDR2 from the germline V gene are SGHTA and FQGNSA. Trimming took off 5 bases at V and 2 bases at J, with 8 bases between the two ends. The CDR3 bases are TGTGCCAGCAGCCTGCCAAACACAGATACGCAGTATTCT. Amino acid sequence: CASSLPNTDTQYS.

This clonotype was observed a few times. V gene TRBV10-3 combines with J gene TRBJ2-2, with D perhaps TRBD1 (6 bases). The V and J ends lost 11 bases and 2 bases respectively, with 12 bases between them. The germline gives CDR1 ENHRY, CDR2 SYGVKD. This CDR3 has 13 residues. The CDR3 DNA sequence: TGTGCCGTAAGGACAGATAACACCGGGGAGCTGTTTTTT. Protein product: CAVRTDNTGELFF.

The gene calls are TRBV12-3 or TRBV12-4 and TRBJ1-2; D possibly corresponds to TRBD1 (5 bases). This CDR3 comprises 12 residues. Trimming removed 7 bases from V and 4 bases from J, with 10 bases in between. This CDR3 is CASNEGSYGYTF. DNA for the CDR3: TGTGCCAGCAATGAGGGGAGCTATGGCTACACCTTC.

The chain has TRBV4-1 and TRBJ1-2; 10 bases agree with TRBD1. This CDR3 comprises 14 residues. Germline loops: CDR1 MGHRA, CDR2 YSYEKL. V lost 4 bases and J lost 12; bases outside the gene matches: 11. The CDR3 DNA reads as TGCGCCAGCAGCCGGTCAGACAGGGGGCAGATGCACACCTTC. It yields the protein CASSRSDRGQMHTF.

About this clonotype itself: The missing conserved phenylalanine or tryptophan at the end of this CDR3 makes a read error likely. The CDR3 is CATSEGWWGNQPQHS. The CDR3 nucleotides are TGTGCCACCAGCGAGGGGTGGTGGGGTAATCAGCCCCAGCATTCT. The J gene is TRBJ1-5, the V gene TRBV15; D might be TRBD1 (5 bases). Trimming left V 5 bases short and J 4 bases short, with 15 bases between. The CDR3 runs to 15 residues. Germline V lookup: CDR1 LNHNV, CDR2 YYDKDF (reference sequence).

The chain combines TRBV20-1 with TRBJ2-7, with 7 bases lining up with TRBD2. The CDR3 loop spans 13 amino acids. The V and J ends lost 4 bases and 2 bases, in that order; junction bases with no gene match: 5. Looked up from germline, CDR1 is DFQATT and CDR2 is SNEGSKA (reference sequence). Here the CDR3 reads CSATASGAYEQYV. The CDR3 region has the DNA TGCAGTGCTACGGCTAGCGGCGCCTACGAGCAGTACGTC.

This chain joins TRBV10-1 and TRBJ1-4; D remains unclear. The CDR3 totals 12 residues. Germline V CDR1 and CDR2: WNHNN, SYGVQD (reference sequence). Between the trimmed V and J ends, which lost 6 bases and 5 bases, there was a span of 7 bases. CDR3 loop: CASRYKNEKLFF. CDR3 DNA sequence: TGCGCCAGCAGGTACAAGAATGAAAAACTGTTTTTT.

Only a few counts were recorded for this clonotype. The J gene is TRBJ2-7, the V gene TRBV7-6, with TRBD1 identical over 8 bases. V gave up 5 bases and J gave up 2 bases; unmatched junction bases: 5. CDR3 length: 14 residues. Germline V CDR1 and CDR2: SGHVS, FNYEAQ. The CDR3 DNA reads TGTGCCAGCAGCGAGGGACAGGTTCCCTACGAGCAGTACTTC. It encodes CASSEGQVPYEQYF.

This clonotype was observed a few times. This chain links TRBV7-9 with TRBJ1-6; D uncertain. The CDR3 covers 16 residues. Trimming removed 5 bases at V and 6 bases at J, with 17 bases between. Germline values: CDR1 SEHNR, CDR2 FQNEAQ (reference sequence). The CDR3 region has the DNA TGTGCCAGCAGCCCCGGAACCCTGGCGGCTAATTCACCCCTCCACTTT. Protein: CASSPGTLAANSPLHF.

This clonotype showed up just a few times. The rearrangement uses TRBV6-5 and TRBJ2-5, with D possibly TRBD2 on 7 matching bases. There are 19 residues in the CDR3. V dropped 0 bases and J dropped 1 base, with 21 bases sitting between them. Per the germline V gene, CDR1 is MNHEY and CDR2 is SVGAGI. DNA for the CDR3: TGTGCCAGCAGTTACTCGAATCCGGGGGAGAGGGGGGGCCAAGAGACCCAGTACTTC. It translates to CASSYSNPGERGGQETQYF.

This clonotype has only a few counts. The genes are TRBV5-1 and TRBJ2-5, with 7 positions matching TRBD2. The CDR3 loop spans 14 amino acids. With 4 bases clipped from V and 2 bases from J, the junction kept 5 bases outside the gene matches. Per the germline V gene, CDR1 is SGHRS and CDR2 is YFSETQ. CDR3 sequence: CASSPGGIQETQYF. The CDR3 region has the DNA TGCGCCAGCAGCCCGGGAGGCATTCAAGAGACCCAGTACTTC.

V and J are TRBV7-3 and TRBJ1-2; D is unclear. The CDR3 totals 14 residues. Trimming left V 5 bases short and J 6 bases short, with 16 bases between. Per the germline V gene, CDR1 is SGHTA and CDR2 is FQGTGA. CDR3 coding DNA: TGTGCCAGCAGCCCTGAGGGTGCGGTAGATGGCTACACCTTC. Amino acids: CASSPEGAVDGYTF.

This clonotype turned up a few times. V and J are TRBV10-3 and TRBJ2-1; 9 bases fit TRBD1. The germline CDR1 and CDR2 sequences are ENHRY and SYGVKD. The length of the CDR3 is 15 residues. Losses at the gene ends were 6 bases for V and 2 bases for J; bases not matched to a gene: 5. CDR3 nucleotides: TGTGCCATCAGAGTGACAGGGGGAACCTACAATGAGCAGTTCTTC. It encodes CAIRVTGGTYNEQFF.

This clonotype appeared once. CDR3 nucleotide sequence: TGTGCCAGCAGCTTCCGTCCGGGACAGGGGGCAGCTGGGTACCAAGAGACCCAGTACTTC. Translating it yields CASSFRPGQGAAGYQETQYF. The chain links TRBV11-1 to TRBJ2-5; 12 nucleotides align to TRBD1. Per the germline V gene, CDR1 is SGHAT and CDR2 is FQDESV (reference sequence). This CDR3 is 20 amino acids long. V lost 3 bases and J lost 0; bases outside the gene matches: 14.

V gene TRBV14 combines with J gene TRBJ2-3; a weak D match, TRBD2 (5 bases). Germline CDR1 SGHDN, CDR2 FVKESK. Trimming stripped 6 bases from V and 4 bases from J, with 8 bases between. This CDR3 region has 12 residues. The CDR3 loop reads CASSQRADTQYF. CDR3 sequence (DNA): TGTGCCAGCAGTCAGAGGGCAGATACGCAGTATTTT.

The chain links TRBV19 to TRBJ1-5; D unclear. In germline, CDR1 is LNHDA, CDR2 SQIVND (reference sequence). Trimming removed 3 bases from V and 9 bases from J, with 12 bases in between. The CDR3 has 13 residues. The CDR3 nucleotides read TGTGCCAGTAGTATCATCCCGCCGGGGCCCCAGCATTTT. This encodes CASSIIPPGPQHF.

V usage is TRBV7-9 and J usage is TRBJ2-4; 12 nucleotides line up with TRBD1. Germline lookup yields CDR1 SEHNR and CDR2 FQNEAQ (reference sequence). The CDR3 is 16 amino acids. After removal of 3 bases from V and 4 bases from J, the junction contained 4 bases not matched to a gene. CDR3 protein: CASSLGQGAIKNIQYF. CDR3 nucleotide sequence: TGTGCCAGCAGCTTGGGACAGGGGGCGATAAAAAACATTCAGTACTTC.